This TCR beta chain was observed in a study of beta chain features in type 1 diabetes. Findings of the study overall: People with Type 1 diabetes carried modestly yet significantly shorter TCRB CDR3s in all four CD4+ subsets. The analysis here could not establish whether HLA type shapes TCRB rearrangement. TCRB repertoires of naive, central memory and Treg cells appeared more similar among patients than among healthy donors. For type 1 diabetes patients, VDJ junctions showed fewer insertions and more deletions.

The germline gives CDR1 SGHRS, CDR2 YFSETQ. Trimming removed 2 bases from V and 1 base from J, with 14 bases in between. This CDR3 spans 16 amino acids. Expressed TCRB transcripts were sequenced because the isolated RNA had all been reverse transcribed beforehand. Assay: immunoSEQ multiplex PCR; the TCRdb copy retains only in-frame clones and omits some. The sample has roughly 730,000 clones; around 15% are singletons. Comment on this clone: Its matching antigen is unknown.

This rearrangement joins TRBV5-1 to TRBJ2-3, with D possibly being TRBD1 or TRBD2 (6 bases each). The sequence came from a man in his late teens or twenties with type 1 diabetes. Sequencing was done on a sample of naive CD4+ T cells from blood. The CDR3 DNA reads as TGCGCCAGCAGCTTATCTGGGGGGCCCGGCACAGATACGCAGTATTTT. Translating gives CASSLSGGPGTDTQYF.